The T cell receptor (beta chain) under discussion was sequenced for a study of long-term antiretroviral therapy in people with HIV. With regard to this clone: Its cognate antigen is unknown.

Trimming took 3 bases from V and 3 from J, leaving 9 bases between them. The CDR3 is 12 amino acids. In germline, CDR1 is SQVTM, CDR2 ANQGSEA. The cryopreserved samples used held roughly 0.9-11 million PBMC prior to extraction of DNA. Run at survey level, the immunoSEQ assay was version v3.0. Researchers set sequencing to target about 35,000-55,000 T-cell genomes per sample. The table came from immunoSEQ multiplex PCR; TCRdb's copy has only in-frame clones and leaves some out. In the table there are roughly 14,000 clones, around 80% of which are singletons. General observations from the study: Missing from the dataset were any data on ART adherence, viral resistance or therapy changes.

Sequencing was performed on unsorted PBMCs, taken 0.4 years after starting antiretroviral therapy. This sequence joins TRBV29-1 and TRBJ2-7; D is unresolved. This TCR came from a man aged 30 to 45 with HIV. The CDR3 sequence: CSVEAEYYEQYF. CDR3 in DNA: TGCAGCGTTGAGGCAGAGTACTACGAGCAGTACTTC.